The source of this T cell receptor (beta chain) is a study of cytomegalovirus exposure and HLA in healthy donors. Overall study context: The 95 to 150 validation repertoires used the same platform as the 650 to 750 first-cohort repertoires, a later analysis reported. Notes on the study in general: Researchers reported that a few CMV-associated chains were confirmed in vitro as CMV antigen-specific.

Generated by immunoSEQ multiplex PCR, the TCRdb table keeps only in-frame clones and is missing some. The table records around 91,000 clones, approximately 93% of them present only once. The germline V gene has CDR1 SGHVS and CDR2 FNYEAQ. The CDR3 length is 15 residues. Trimming removed 4 bases at V and 2 bases at J, with 14 bases between. A note on this clone: Its cognate antigen is unknown.

Sequencing was carried out using PBMCs. The TCR comes from a woman younger than 45 in good health and CMV-seropositive. The rearrangement links TRBV7-6 to TRBJ1-2; D is possibly TRBD1 (6 bases). CDR3 nucleotides: TGTGCCAGCAGCTCACAGGGTCGTGGGAACTATGGCTACACCTTC. Translation: CASSSQGRGNYGYTF.